These 5 T cell receptor beta chains were all obtained from the same sample, sequenced in a study of OX40 agonist ivuxolimab in advanced cancers. TCRdb keeps only in-frame clones here, not all; method: immunoSEQ multiplex PCR. The sample has some 29,000 clones; 92% are singletons. Sample: CD4+ or CD8+ T cells sorted from blood, taken in a trial of the OX40 agonist ivuxolimab. These receptors came from an adult with an advanced solid tumor such as melanoma, head and neck, liver or kidney cancer.

The rearrangement joins TRBV11-1 to TRBJ1-2; maybe TRBD1 (6 bases). Germline CDR1 reads SGHAT; CDR2 reads FQDESV (reference sequence). This CDR3 is 15 amino acids long. V lost 4 bases and J lost 3, with 15 bases in between. CDR3 amino acids: CASSSPDRGDYGYTF. Written as DNA, the CDR3 is TGTGCCAGCAGCTCCCCGGACAGAGGGGACTATGGCTACACCTTC.

The chain links TRBV19 to TRBJ2-7, with TRBD2 as a possible D gene (6 bases). The V end was cut by 4 bases, the J end by 2 bases, with 21 bases between. This CDR3 is built from 17 residues. The germline CDR1 and CDR2 sequences are LNHDA and SQIVND (reference sequence). The CDR3 reads CASSTFSSRDWTYEQYF. The CDR3 coding sequence is TGTGCCAGTAGTACGTTCAGCTCCCGGGACTGGACCTACGAGCAGTACTTC.

V usage is TRBV9 and J usage is TRBJ2-2; tentatively, D is TRBD1 or TRBD2 (5 bases each). CDR1 and CDR2 from the germline V gene are SGDLS and YYNGEE. V was trimmed by 2 bases and J by 1 base, leaving 15 bases between them. This CDR3 comprises 17 residues. The CDR3 nucleotides read TGTGCCAGCAGCGTGGGGACGGATCTTTTGAACACCGGGGAGCTGTTTTTT. Protein: CASSVGTDLLNTGELFF. The entire variable domain, with the rest obtained from reference TRBV9 and TRBJ2-2, is as follows: DSGVTQTPKHLITATGQRVTLRCSPRSGDLSVYWYQQSLDQGLQFLIQYYNGEERAKGNILERFSAQQFPDLHSELNLSSLELGDSALYFCASSVGTDLLNTGELFFGEGSRLTVL.

The CDR3 sequence is CASSLASSGSINEQFF. DNA of the CDR3: TGTGCCAGCAGCTTGGCCTCTAGCGGGAGTATAAATGAGCAGTTCTTC. The V gene is TRBV5-4, the J gene TRBJ2-1; TRBD2 aligns across 10 bases. With V trimmed by 0 bases and J by 7 bases, 7 bases remained unmatched. CDR3 length: 16 amino acids. Germline-derived CDR1 and CDR2 are SGHNT and YYREEE (reference sequence).

J is TRBJ2-7 and V is TRBV30; tentatively, D is TRBD2 (6 bases). The V and J ends lost 5 bases and 7 bases respectively, with 21 bases between them. CDR3 length equals 14 residues. The germline CDR1 and CDR2 sequences are GTSNPN and SVGIG (reference sequence). Here the CDR3 DNA reads TGTGCCTGGTGTCTGACTAGGGTGGATGGGGAGCAGTACTTC. Its translation is CAWCLTRVDGEQYF.